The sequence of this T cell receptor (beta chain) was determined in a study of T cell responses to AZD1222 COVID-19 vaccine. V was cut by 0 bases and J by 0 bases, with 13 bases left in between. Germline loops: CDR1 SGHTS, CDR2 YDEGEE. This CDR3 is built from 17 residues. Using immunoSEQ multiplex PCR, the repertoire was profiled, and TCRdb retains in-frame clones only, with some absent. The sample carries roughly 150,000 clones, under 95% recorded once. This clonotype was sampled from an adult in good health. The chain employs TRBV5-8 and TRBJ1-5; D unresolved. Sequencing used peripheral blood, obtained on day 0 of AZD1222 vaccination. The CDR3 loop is CASSLEYATYSNQPQHF. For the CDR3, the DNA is TGTGCCAGCAGCTTGGAGTATGCAACCTATAGCAATCAGCCCCAGCATTTT.